This T cell receptor beta chain was profiled in a study of blood T cell repertoires in COVID-19. CDR1 and CDR2 from the germline V gene are KGHSH and LQKENI. The CDR3 has 15 amino acids. The V gene end was trimmed by 3 bases and the J gene end by 5 bases; junction bases not matched to a gene: 7. Clones were sequenced by immunoSEQ multiplex PCR, and TCRdb holds only the in-frame ones, with some missing. The sample has around 280,000 clones, roughly 89% seen once. This sequence originates from a woman in her forties who had recovered from COVID-19. The genes are TRBV18 and TRBJ2-1; 7 nucleotides align to TRBD1. Sequencing was carried out using PBMCs or T cells enriched from blood (not recorded which). DNA of the CDR3: TGTGCCAGCTCACCTCGACAGGGTCAGGACAATGAGCAGTTCTTC. It specifies CASSPRQGQDNEQFF.